Listed here are 30 T cell receptor beta chains from one sample, sequenced in a study of tumor and adjacent non-tumor tissue in lung cancer. Three rounds of nested PCR, following a modified ARM-PCR protocol, produced the TCRbeta library. TCRdb re-called the multiplex PCR reads through MiXCR, storing one row per CDR3 protein. Of some 95,000 distinct CDR3 sequences listed, 80% are singletons. This sample's RNA came from whole unsorted tissue. The normal lung tissue was taken more than 3 cm from the tumor edge. The sample was distant non-tumor lung tissue. The receptors shown here come from a man aged 55 to 70 with small cell lung cancer.

In regard to this clonotype: The CDR3 does not close with the conserved phenylalanine or tryptophan, likely indicating a read error. The CDR3 DNA sequence: TGTGCCAGCAGTCCCCGGGACGGGGGATATATCAATCAGCCCCAGCATTAT. Translation gives CASSPRDGGYINQPQHY. The chain combines TRBV6-5 with TRBJ1-5, with D possibly matching TRBD1 (5 bases). The V gene's germline CDR1 is MNHEY and CDR2 SVGAGI. The CDR3 is 17 amino acids. V lost 5 bases, J lost 3 bases, and 20 bases lay in between.

This clonotype has a count of ten or more. This may stem from a read error, because a much larger clone lies one nucleotide away. The CDR3 end shows no conserved phenylalanine or tryptophan, and so a read error is likely. The chain joins TRBV4-2 to TRBJ1-5; maybe TRBD1 (5 bases). V gave up 4 bases and J gave up 5 bases, with 18 bases separating them. The germline V gene has CDR1 LGHNA and CDR2 YNFKEQ. The CDR3 has 16 residues. CDR3 region: CASSRRQGIDDQPQHS. The CDR3 DNA is TGTGCCAGCAGCCGGCGTCAGGGTATAGACGATCAGCCCCAGCATTCT.

With regard to this clonotype: The germline gene is not matched at one end of the junction; a read error may be the cause. V is TRBV4-2 and J is TRBJ2-2, with D tentatively TRBD1 or TRBD2 (5 bases each). CDR3 size: 16 residues. Germline lookup yields CDR1 LGHNA and CDR2 YNFKEQ. DNA for the CDR3: TGTGCCAGCAGCCAAGATCTCAGGGCAAAGACCGGGAAGCTGTTTTTT. This gives the protein CASSQDLRAKTGKLFF.

As regards this clonotype: One end of the junction does not line up with germline, which may come from a read error. The chain couples TRBV12-3 or TRBV12-4 to TRBJ2-1; D perhaps matches TRBD2 (5 bases). CDR3 length: 12 residues. CDR3 residues: CTSTFSVTEQFF. CDR3 nucleotides: TGTACCAGCACCTTTAGCGTGACTGAGCAGTTCTTC.

The rearrangement links TRBV10-3 to TRBJ1-1; D is unresolved. The CDR3 has 14 amino acids. CDR1 ENHRY and CDR2 SYGVKD come from the germline V gene. The V gene lost 0 bases and the J gene lost 12 bases, with 17 bases spanning the gap. For the CDR3, the DNA is TGTGCCATCAGTGAGTCGGGAGGGTCTTTTGTGACTTTCTTT. Protein sequence: CAISESGGSFVTFF.

The J gene is TRBJ2-1, the V gene TRBV29-1; D is unclear. The CDR3 totals 10 residues. Deletions cut 4 bases from V and 12 bases from J, with 10 bases between. Germline CDR1 is SQVTM and CDR2 is ANQGSEA. The CDR3 loop is CSVADSLQFF. As DNA, the CDR3 is TGCAGCGTTGCAGATTCGCTGCAGTTCTTC.

The chain links TRBV10-3 to TRBJ2-1, with D possibly matching TRBD2 (6 bases). Trimming pared 5 bases from V and 7 bases from J, leaving 12 bases between. CDR1 and CDR2 (germline): ENHRY, SYGVKD. The CDR3 has 13 residues. The CDR3 here is CAISNGGLNEQFF. The CDR3 DNA is TGTGCCATCAGTAACGGAGGGCTGAATGAGCAGTTCTTC.

As concerns this clonotype: Just one base apart from a much larger clone, this may be a read error. V gene TRBV20-1 combines with J gene TRBJ2-1, with 13 nucleotides matching TRBD2. V lost 0 bases, J lost 0 bases, and 8 bases stayed unmatched. This CDR3 is built from 19 residues. The germline gives CDR1 DFQATT, CDR2 SNEGSKA (reference sequence). The CDR3 reads CSARDATLAGGSSYNEQFF. CDR3 bases: TGCAGTGCTAGAGATGCCACACTAGCGGGAGGGAGCTCCTACAATGAGCAGTTCTTC.

As concerns this clonotype: Here the CDR3 omits its conserved ending phenylalanine or tryptophan, so a read error is the likely source. The chain is built from TRBV6-1 and TRBJ1-1, with D perhaps TRBD1 (6 bases). The CDR3 sequence is 14 residues long. The germline CDR1 and CDR2 sequences are MNHNS and SASEGT. DNA for the CDR3: TGTGCCAGCACACGAGGCGGACAGAACATTGAAGCTTTCATT. It specifies CASTRGGQNIEAFI.

The table lists this clonotype with a count of one. Germline and junction disagree at one end, which may indicate a read error. The chain carries TRBV11-2 and TRBJ2-1; either TRBD1 or TRBD2 may supply D (5 bases each). Germline lookup yields CDR1 SGHAT and CDR2 FQNNGV. The CDR3 spans 14 residues. The CDR3 DNA reads as TGTGCCACCCAGCAGCGGCAGGGCCACAACGAGCAGTTCTTC. Translation: CATQQRQGHNEQFF.

Notes on this clonotype: With a much larger clone just one base away, this may be a read error. The chain has TRBV20-1 and TRBJ2-5; weak D call: TRBD1 (6 bases). CDR1 is DFQATT and CDR2 is SNEGSKA in the germline V gene (reference sequence). CDR3 size: 13 residues. CDR3 DNA sequence: TGCAGTACTAGAAAGACAGGTCCGGAGACCCAGTACTTC. Protein: CSTRKTGPETQYF.

This clonotype was observed a single time. The germline gene is not matched at one end of the junction; a read error may be the cause. The V gene is TRBV11-3, the J gene TRBJ2-5, with D possibly being TRBD2 (6 bases). The germline V gene has CDR1 SGHNT and CDR2 YENEEA. The CDR3 covers 14 residues. The CDR3 is CASSPGLTGETQCF. For the CDR3, the DNA is TGTGCCAGCAGCCCAGGACTAACGGGAGAGACCCAGTGCTTC.

Regarding this clonotype: A single base separates this from a much larger clone, so it may be a read error. The chain combines TRBV20-1 with TRBJ2-7; 11 nucleotides line up with TRBD2. CDR1 is DFQATT and CDR2 is SNEGSKA in the germline V gene (reference sequence). The CDR3 covers 14 residues. V lost 7 bases and J lost 1; bases outside the gene matches: 6. CDR3 residues: CSVRSGRGSYEQYF. CDR3 bases: TGCAGTGTCCGTAGCGGGAGGGGTTCCTACGAGCAGTACTTC.

Points on this clonotype: At one of its ends the junction is not consistent with the germline gene, which may arise from a read error. V usage is TRBV6-6 and J usage is TRBJ1-1, with 7 bases lining up with TRBD1. The germline gives CDR1 MNHNY, CDR2 SVGAGI (reference sequence). The CDR3 has 13 amino acids. This chain's CDR3 is CTSRGTENTEAFF. The DNA for the CDR3 is TGTACCAGCAGGGGGACAGAGAATACTGAAGCTTTCTTT.

The chain carries TRBV4-2 and TRBJ1-4; D remains ambiguous. This CDR3 contains 16 residues. The germline gives CDR1 LGHNA, CDR2 YNFKEQ. Trimming left V 1 base short and J 12 bases short, with 21 bases between. The CDR3 sequence: CASSQAKHTTNEELFF. CDR3 bases: TGTGCCAGCAGCCAAGCCAAGCACACAACTAACGAAGAACTGTTTTTT.

This clonotype was picked up a small number of times. One end of the junction varies from germline; a read error may be responsible. The chain links TRBV4-1 to TRBJ2-7; 7 bases match TRBD1. This CDR3 contains 16 residues. Germline V gene lookup returns CDR1 MGHRA and CDR2 YSYEKL. The CDR3 DNA sequence: TGCTCCAGCAGCCAAGATGTCGGGACAGCCTCCTACGAGCAGTACTTC. Its protein is CSSSQDVGTASYEQYF.

With regard to this clonotype: The junction and the germline gene differ at one end; a read error may be behind it. This rearrangement joins TRBV11-2 to TRBJ2-1; D is unresolved. The CDR3 extends over 13 amino acids. The germline V gene has CDR1 SGHAT and CDR2 FQNNGV. The CDR3 sequence: CASSLESFGEQIF. CDR3 DNA sequence: TGTGCCAGCAGCTTAGAGAGTTTCGGTGAGCAAATCTTC.

This chain joins TRBV15 and TRBJ2-1; tentatively, D is TRBD2 (5 bases). V was shortened by 1 base and J by 10 bases, with 8 bases between the two germline ends. This CDR3 region has 12 residues. Germline values: CDR1 LNHNV, CDR2 YYDKDF (reference sequence). As DNA, the CDR3 is TGTGCCACCAGCAGAGGAACGGGAGAGCAGTTCTTC. It yields the protein CATSRGTGEQFF.

As concerns this clonotype: An end of the junction does not agree with germline; a read error may underlie this. This sequence joins TRBV29-1 and TRBJ2-2, with D tentatively TRBD2 (5 bases). Germline loops: CDR1 SQVTM, CDR2 ANQGSEA. There are 14 residues in the CDR3. CDR3 residues: CSVIPIRNTGVLFF. The CDR3 DNA sequence: TGCAGCGTTATACCGATCAGGAACACCGGGGTGCTGTTTTTC.

Notes on this clonotype: A single base separates this from a much larger clone, so it may be a read error. The chain joins TRBV20-1 to TRBJ2-7, with 8 nucleotides matching TRBD1. The trim removed 1 base at V and 7 bases at J, leaving 12 bases unmatched. Looked up from germline, CDR1 is DFQATT and CDR2 is SNEGSKA (reference sequence). The CDR3 is 15 amino acids. This chain's CDR3 is CSARVLDRDSWEQYF. The CDR3 DNA is TGCAGTGCTAGAGTCCTGGACAGGGATTCGTGGGAGCAGTACTTC.

The rearrangement joins TRBV5-1 to TRBJ2-7; no reliable D call. Trimming left V 1 base short and J 5 bases short, with 10 bases between. The CDR3 spans 13 residues. The germline CDR1 and CDR2 sequences are SGHRS and YFSETQ. DNA for the CDR3: TGCGCCAGCAGCTTGATAGGTACAAACGAGCAGTACTTC. It specifies CASSLIGTNEQYF.

This clonotype was counted once. The junction does not match germline at one end; this may be a read error. V gene TRBV11-2 combines with J gene TRBJ2-1; D not certain. CDR3 length: 14 amino acids. Germline V gene lookup returns CDR1 SGHAT and CDR2 FQNNGV. The CDR3, as DNA: TGTGCCAGCCAGATGCGGCATTGCGACAATGAGCAGCTCTTC. This encodes CASQMRHCDNEQLF. Full variable domain (rest looked up from reference TRBV11-2 and TRBJ2-1): EAGVAQSPRYKIIEKRQSVAFWCNPISGHATLYWYQQILGQGPKLLIQFQNNGVVDDSQLPKDRFSAERLKGVDSTLKIQPAKLEDSAVYLCASQMRHCDNEQLFGPGTRLTVL.

This clonotype was counted once. One junction end disagrees with the germline gene, perhaps due to a read error. The genes are TRBV28 and TRBJ2-3, with D unclear. The germline gives CDR1 MDHEN, CDR2 SYDVKM. This CDR3 spans 13 amino acids. CDR3 sequence (DNA): TGTGCCAGGAGTTTAGGAGAAAGGGATACACAGTGTTTT. It specifies CARSLGERDTQCF. Using reference TRBV28 and TRBJ2-3 for the parts outside the CDR3, the full variable domain is DVKVTQSSRYLVKRTGEKVFLECVQDMDHENMFWYRQDPGLGLRLIYFSYDVKMKEKGDIPEGYSVSREKKERFSLILESASTNQTSMYLCARSLGERDTQCFGPGTRLTVL.

CDR3 sequence reads: CASQKRRGDDEQFF. The CDR3 bases are TGTGCCAGCCAGAAGCGGCGAGGCGATGATGAGCAGTTCTTC. The chain uses TRBV11-2 and TRBJ2-1; D might be TRBD2 (5 bases). From germline, CDR1 is SGHAT and CDR2 FQNNGV. V lost 8 bases, J lost 8 bases, and 19 bases lay in between. This CDR3 spans 14 amino acids.

There are many counts of this clonotype. The genes are TRBV20-1 and TRBJ1-4, with D possibly being TRBD1 (5 bases). The CDR3 is 14 amino acids. CDR1 is DFQATT, CDR2 SNEGSKA, per germline (reference sequence). The ends were cut back, 1 base at V and 7 bases at J, with 13 bases in the middle. The CDR3 spells CSARGGGLGEKLFF. CDR3 coding DNA: TGCAGTGCTAGAGGGGGGGGATTGGGTGAAAAACTGTTTTTT.

Remarks on this clonotype: Since no conserved phenylalanine or tryptophan closes the CDR3, a read error is the likely cause. This chain uses TRBV11-3 with TRBJ2-1, with unresolved D. CDR1 and CDR2 from the germline V gene are SGHNT and YENEEA. This CDR3 is 14 amino acids long. The ends were cut back, 2 bases at V and 4 bases at J, with 9 bases in the middle. The CDR3 bases are TGTGCCAGCAGCTTAAGCCGAAATTACAATGAGCAGTTCTCC. This translates into CASSLSRNYNEQFS.

Turning to this clonotype: A read error is likely, as this CDR3 ends without the conserved phenylalanine or tryptophan. The chain links TRBV11-2 to TRBJ2-2; no reliable D call. This CDR3 has 15 residues. Per germline, CDR1 SGHAT and CDR2 FQNNGV. CDR3 loop: CASSLRVLTTWELFL. The CDR3 coding sequence is TGTGCCAGCAGCTTACGAGTACTAACCACCTGGGAACTGTTTTTA.

For this clonotype: This CDR3 is missing its conserved last phenylalanine or tryptophan, likely due to a read error. Because the CDR3's place on the DNA is in doubt, the DNA is left out and the CDR3 is given as listed by TCRdb. The genes are TRBV4-2 and TRBJ2-2. Germline lookup yields CDR1 LGHNA and CDR2 YNFKEQ. From its first to its last residue, the CDR3 has 16 amino acids. CDR3 region: CASGQERGVAAGELVC.

As for this clonotype: Since no conserved phenylalanine or tryptophan closes the CDR3, a read error is the likely cause. The genes are TRBV4-1 and TRBJ2-7, with D unresolved. This CDR3 is 16 amino acids long. Germline V CDR1 and CDR2: MGHRA, YSYEKL. The V and J ends lost 2 bases and 5 bases respectively, with 19 bases between them. The CDR3, as DNA: TGCGCCAGCAGCCAATATAAGCAGAACCCCTACGACGAGCAGTACTTA. Translation gives CASSQYKQNPYDEQYL.

This clonotype appeared once. A read error may account for a junction end that differs from germline. The chain employs TRBV10-2 and TRBJ2-2; D unclear. Germline V gene data show CDR1 as WSHSY and CDR2 as SAAADI. The CDR3 runs 16 residues. This CDR3 is CASNVRVGTNTAELFF. Written as DNA, the CDR3 is TGCGCCAGCAATGTCCGTGTGGGTACGAACACCGCGGAGCTGTTTTTT.